One and the same sample provided the 21 T cell receptor beta chains below, sequenced in a study of PD-1 and CTLA-4 blockade in melanoma. Method: immunoSEQ multiplex PCR; TCRdb's copy keeps in-frame clones and lacks some. The sample records 25,000 to 40,000 clones, approximately 90% being singletons. This specimen was CD8+ T cells from peripheral blood, taken from a patient given anti-PD-1 treatment. The receptors derive from a human donor with melanoma.

The chain uses TRBV19 and TRBJ2-1; 9 bases agree with TRBD1. V shed 3 bases and J 4 bases; nucleotides not matched to a gene: 4. This CDR3 comprises 15 residues. Germline V gene lookup returns CDR1 LNHDA and CDR2 SQIVND (reference sequence). The DNA of the CDR3 is TGTGCCAGTAGTATCTTGGGACAGGGATACAATGAGCAGTTCTTC. Protein: CASSILGQGYNEQFF.

The rearrangement joins TRBV28 to TRBJ2-1; the D gene could be TRBD1 or TRBD2 (5 bases each). V gave up 1 base and J gave up 6 bases, with 13 bases separating them. Germline V lookup: CDR1 MDHEN, CDR2 SYDVKM. The CDR3 covers 15 residues. CDR3 DNA: TGTGCCAGCAGTTTATTGGGACCAGAGTTCAATGAGCAGTTCTTC. Protein: CASSLLGPEFNEQFF. The full variable domain, its missing parts supplied by reference TRBV28 and TRBJ2-1, is DVKVTQSSRYLVKRTGEKVFLECVQDMDHENMFWYRQDPGLGLRLIYFSYDVKMKEKGDIPEGYSVSREKKERFSLILESASTNQTSMYLCASSLLGPEFNEQFFGPGTRLTVL.

The V call is TRBV19, the J call TRBJ2-1; tentatively, D is TRBD2 (5 bases). The V and J ends lost 6 bases and 6 bases respectively, with 9 bases between them. CDR1 and CDR2 (germline): LNHDA, SQIVND (reference sequence). The CDR3 spans 12 residues. The CDR3 sequence is CASRVGVNEQFF. The CDR3 bases are TGTGCCAGTAGGGTCGGGGTCAATGAGCAGTTCTTC.

The CDR3 DNA sequence: TGTGCCAGCAGTGGGTGGGACGGTTCAGCCCAGCATTTT. Amino acids: CASSGWDGSAQHF. This sequence joins TRBV25-1 and TRBJ1-5; perhaps TRBD1 as D (5 bases). This CDR3 is 13 amino acids long. The V and J ends lost 4 bases and 11 bases respectively, with 15 bases between them. Germline lookup yields CDR1 MGHDK and CDR2 SYGVNS.

The chain links TRBV29-1 to TRBJ2-7; 8 bases are a match to TRBD2. Germline V lookup: CDR1 SQVTM, CDR2 ANQGSEA. The CDR3 extends over 12 amino acids. V lost 6 bases to trimming and J lost 4 bases; unmatched junction nucleotides: 5. CDR3 DNA: TGCAGCGTCCGGACTAGCTGGTACGAGCAGTACTTC. As protein: CSVRTSWYEQYF.

The chain recombines TRBV21-1 with TRBJ1-1; TRBD1 is the table's D call, not checked against the DNA. TRBV21-1 is flagged as a pseudogene. The CDR3 extends over 16 amino acids. The CDR3 DNA reads as TGTGCCAGCAGCAACGGGACAGTGTATTTGGGAACTGAAGCTTTCTTT. Its protein is CASSNGTVYLGTEAFF.

This rearrangement joins TRBV4-1 to TRBJ1-2; D call uncertain. CDR1 is MGHRA, CDR2 YSYEKL, per germline. The germline V and J ends were trimmed by 1 base and 6 bases, with 9 bases remaining between them. This CDR3 is 13 amino acids long. This chain's CDR3 is CASSQGYQDGYTF. The CDR3 DNA sequence: TGCGCCAGCAGCCAAGGTTACCAGGATGGCTACACCTTC.

In nucleotides, the CDR3 is TGTGCCAGCAGCTATCTGCCGGGGGGGGGCCCCACTGAAGCTTTCTTT. Translation gives CASSYLPGGGPTEAFF. V usage is TRBV6-6 and J usage is TRBJ1-1; TRBD1 is a possible D gene (6 bases). CDR1 and CDR2 from the germline V gene are MNHNY and SVGAGI (reference sequence). V lost 6 bases to trimming and J lost 4 bases, with 21 bases between them. The CDR3 consists of 16 residues.

The V and J genes are TRBV21-1 and TRBJ1-6. TRBV21-1 represents a pseudogene. This CDR3 spans 16 amino acids. CDR3 loop: CASSLNRGSNNSPLHF. The DNA for the CDR3 is TGTGCCAGCAGCTTAAACCGGGGTAGTAATAATTCACCCCTCCACTTT.

The chain couples TRBV7-8 to TRBJ2-3; D perhaps matches TRBD2 (6 bases). CDR1 and CDR2 (germline): SGHVS, FQNEAQ. The V end lost 5 bases, the J end lost 1 base, and 16 bases lay between the germline ends. CDR3 length: 16 residues. As DNA, the CDR3 is TGTGCCAGCAGCCGAGGGACTTTCGGGGGCACAGATACGCAGTATTTT. Translated: CASSRGTFGGTDTQYF.

V and J are TRBV29-1 and TRBJ2-7; TRBD1 might be the D (6 bases). The CDR3 has 14 residues. With 4 bases removed from V and 2 bases from J, the gap between germline ends came to 15 bases. The germline gives CDR1 SQVTM, CDR2 ANQGSEA. CDR3 residues: CSVGNRERTYEQYF. The CDR3 coding sequence is TGCAGCGTTGGAAACAGGGAAAGGACCTACGAGCAGTACTTC.

V is TRBV27 and J is TRBJ2-2; possible D gene TRBD2, 5 bases. Germline CDR1 MNHEY, CDR2 SMNVEV (reference sequence). Deletions cut 8 bases from V and 7 bases from J, with 17 bases between. CDR3 size: 14 residues. CDR3 region: CASQSEGWVGELFF. The CDR3 region has the DNA TGTGCCAGCCAAAGTGAGGGTTGGGTCGGGGAGCTGTTTTTT.

The genes are TRBV20-1 and TRBJ2-5, with 12 bases that match TRBD2. The CDR3 has 18 residues. V shed 3 bases, J shed 5 bases, and the junction held 16 bases outside the gene matches. CDR1 and CDR2 (germline): DFQATT, SNEGSKA (reference sequence). The CDR3 here is CSASPPTSGGPWWETQYF. The CDR3 DNA reads as TGCAGTGCTAGTCCTCCTACTAGCGGGGGGCCATGGTGGGAGACCCAGTACTTC.

The gene calls are TRBV27 and TRBJ1-1, with TRBD1 identical over 12 bases. CDR1 and CDR2 (germline): MNHEY, SMNVEV (reference sequence). CDR3 length: 17 amino acids. The junction had 7 bases not matched to a gene; V was cut back by 3 bases and J by 2 bases. The CDR3 reads CASSFNPGQGANTEAFF. The CDR3 coding sequence is TGTGCCAGCAGTTTTAATCCGGGACAGGGGGCTAACACTGAAGCTTTCTTT.

The chain has TRBV3-1 (or the pseudogene TRBV3-2) and TRBJ2-1, with 8 bases matching TRBD2. In germline, CDR1 is LGHDT, CDR2 YNNKEL (reference sequence). The CDR3 runs 19 residues. Losses at the gene ends were 3 bases for V and 8 bases for J; bases not matched to a gene: 21. The CDR3 DNA reads TGTGCCAGCAGCCATGCCCGGTGGGAGCGGGGGCCGGGGGTTGATGAGCAGTTCTTC. It yields the protein CASSHARWERGPGVDEQFF.

In this sample, this clone turned up once. The chain joins TRBV28 to TRBJ2-1; 9 positions match TRBD2. The V gene end was trimmed by 3 bases and the J gene end by 1 base; junction bases not matched to a gene: 16. CDR1 and CDR2 (germline): MDHEN, SYDVKM. The CDR3 is 20 residues long. Here the CDR3 reads CASSFPGSGGSTGSYNEQFF. The CDR3 bases are TGTGCCAGCAGTTTCCCGGGTAGCGGGGGTTCGACGGGATCCTACAATGAGCAGTTCTTC.

The chain joins TRBV7-9 to TRBJ2-2, with D tentatively TRBD1 (5 bases). V was pared by 2 bases and J by 5 bases, with 6 bases between. The CDR3 has 13 residues. In germline, CDR1 is SEHNR, CDR2 FQNEAQ (reference sequence). The CDR3 coding sequence is TGTGCCAGCAGCTTAAGGGGTACCGGGGAGCTGTTTTTT. Protein sequence: CASSLRGTGELFF.

This rearrangement joins TRBV28 to TRBJ1-1, with 9 nucleotides matching TRBD1. The CDR3 contains 14 residues. The junction had 3 bases not matched to a gene; V was cut back by 3 bases and J by 4 bases. Germline V CDR1 and CDR2: MDHEN, SYDVKM. In DNA form, the CDR3 reads TGTGCCAGCAGTTTGGGACAGGGAACCACTGAAGCTTTCTTT. Protein sequence: CASSLGQGTTEAFF.

The genes are TRBV5-1 and TRBJ1-2; D gene uncertain. CDR3 length: 15 amino acids. Germline V lookup: CDR1 SGHRS, CDR2 YFSETQ. The ends were cut back, 3 bases at V and 3 bases at J, with 15 bases in the middle. CDR3 nucleotides: TGCGCCAGCAGCTCCTTTAGGCGGCGGCACTATGGCTACACCTTC. It translates to CASSSFRRRHYGYTF.

V usage is TRBV4-3 and J usage is TRBJ1-1; no definite D call. V lost 0 bases, J lost 4 bases, and 9 bases lay in between. Germline CDR1 LGHNA, CDR2 YSLEER. The CDR3 loop spans 14 amino acids. DNA for the CDR3: TGCGCCAGCAGCCAAGAAAGAGGGCTCACTGAAGCTTTCTTT. Translation gives CASSQERGLTEAFF.

This chain connects TRBV5-5 to TRBJ1-2; D is uncertain. The V and J ends lost 0 bases and 2 bases respectively, with 5 bases between them. CDR1 is SGHKS and CDR2 is YYEKEE in the germline V gene (reference sequence). The CDR3 has 13 residues. In nucleotides, the CDR3 is TGTGCCAGCAGCTTGGATCCGAACTATGGCTACACCTTC. Its protein is CASSLDPNYGYTF.